This is a list of T cell receptor beta chains from one sample in a study of T cells in Graves' hyperthyroidism and ophthalmopathy. TCRdb reanalysed the multiplex PCR reads using MiXCR and keeps one entry per CDR3 protein. The data contain roughly 520,000 distinct CDR3 sequences, about 24% of them singletons. The specimen was blood. These TCRs come from a woman aged 25 to 39 with Graves' ophthalmopathy. Each CDR3 is given with its conserved first and last residue. A D gene is named only where the DNA matches it firmly. Where a row states a size, it is once, few, many or the class of an expanded clone; other rows omit it.

TRBV19	TRBD1	TRBJ1-2	many	CASRSTGTANYGYTF	TGTGCCAGTAGGTCTACCGGGACAGCTAACTATGGCTACACCTTC
TRBV11-2	NA	TRBJ2-5	NA	CASSFIGETQYF	TGTGCCAGCAGCTTTATCGGGGAGACCCAGTACTTC
TRBV7-2	NA	TRBJ1-5	many	CASKTGGNQPQHF	TGTGCCAGCAAAACGGGCGGAAATCAGCCCCAGCATTTT
TRBV4-3	NA	TRBJ2-5	many	CASSQTKWGKETQYF	TGCGCCAGCAGCCAAACGAAGTGGGGGAAAGAGACCCAGTACTTC
TRBV6-2/TRBV6-3	NA	TRBJ1-5	many	CASSRGLYRYEGNQPQHF	TGTGCCAGCAGCCGAGGACTGTATAGGTATGAGGGCAATCAGCCCCAGCATTTT
TRBV20-1	NA	TRBJ2-3	many	CSARDTVAGTDTQYF	TGCAGTGCTAGAGATACAGTAGCGGGCACAGATACGCAGTATTTT
TRBV20-1	NA	TRBJ2-7	many	CSARDQGFSYEQYF	TGCAGTGCTAGAGATCAAGGCTTCTCCTACGAGCAGTACTTC
TRBV6-5	NA	TRBJ2-5	NA	CASSYSDHFLETQYF	TGTGCCAGCAGTTACTCGGACCATTTCCTAGAGACCCAGTACTTC
TRBV14	NA	TRBJ2-7	many	CASSQVGIGPHEQYF	TGTGCCAGCAGCCAAGTAGGAATTGGGCCCCACGAGCAGTACTTC
TRBV6-2/TRBV6-3	NA	TRBJ1-3	many	CASAADRGHSGNTIYF	TGTGCCAGCGCCGCTGACCGGGGCCACTCTGGAAACACCATATATTTT
TRBV7-9	NA	TRBJ2-5	many	CASSSLHDRQETQYF	TGTGCCAGCAGCTCTCTTCACGACAGACAAGAGACCCAGTACTTC
TRBV11-3	NA	TRBJ2-7	many	CASSLLEGEQYF	TGTGCCAGCAGCTTATTAGAGGGCGAGCAGTACTTC
TRBV19	NA	TRBJ1-2	many	CASTNQGNYGYTF	TGTGCCAGTACCAATCAGGGCAACTATGGCTACACCTTC
TRBV6-1	NA	TRBJ2-2	NA	CASTQTRGVTGELFF	TGTGCCAGCACCCAGACACGCGGTGTCACCGGGGAGCTGTTTTTT
TRBV19	NA	TRBJ1-2	NA	CASSNRDTGYGYTF	TGTGCCAGTAGTAATCGGGACACTGGCTATGGCTACACCTTC
TRBV19	NA	TRBJ1-1	NA	CASSRDPQQGAKPQAFF	TGTGCCAGTAGTAGAGATCCCCAACAGGGCGCAAAGCCCCAAGCTTTCTTT
TRBV12-3/TRBV12-4	TRBD2	TRBJ2-5	many	CASSPRLAGYQETQYF	TGTGCCAGCAGCCCTCGACTAGCGGGGTACCAAGAGACCCAGTACTTC
TRBV6-2/TRBV6-3	NA	TRBJ1-6	NA	CASRRLGDPPLHF	TGTGCCAGCAGGCGGTTGGGGGATCCACCCCTCCACTTT
TRBV29-1	TRBD1	TRBJ2-7	many	CSVGSQGTTYEQYF	TGCAGCGTTGGTTCACAGGGGACGACCTACGAGCAGTACTTC
TRBV12-3/TRBV12-4	TRBD1	TRBJ1-2	NA	CASRGETGILYGYTF	TGTGCCAGCCGGGGAGAGACAGGGATTCTCTATGGCTACACCTTC
TRBV7-2	NA	TRBJ2-4	few	CASSLGTGDIKYF	TGTGCCAGCAGCTTAGGGACTGGAGACATTAAGTACTTC
TRBV2	NA	TRBJ2-7	NA	CASSRRDQKLHF	TGTGCCAGCAGCCGGCGGGACCAAAAGCTTCACTTC
TRBV12-3/TRBV12-4	NA	TRBJ2-5	NA	CASRPSLWAGPQETQYF	TGTGCCAGCAGACCCTCCCTGTGGGCAGGGCCGCAAGAGACCCAGTACTTC
TRBV7-9	NA	TRBJ1-1	few	CASSLLGEAEAFF	TGTGCCAGCAGCCTACTAGGGGAAGCTGAAGCTTTCTTT
TRBV6-2/TRBV6-3	TRBD2	TRBJ2-7	many	CASSSLTSGGLSSYEQYF	TGTGCCAGCAGTTCCCTCACTAGCGGGGGTCTGAGCTCCTACGAGCAGTACTTC
TRBV4-1	NA	TRBJ2-2	NA	CASSKGVQGPNTGELFF	TGCGCCAGCAGCAAGGGGGTACAGGGACCCAACACCGGGGAGCTGTTTTTT
TRBV20-1	TRBD2	TRBJ2-6	NA	CSASGRPGSGANVLTF	TGCAGTGCCAGCGGGAGACCTGGCTCTGGGGCCAACGTCCTGACTTTC
TRBV6-1	TRBD1	TRBJ1-5	NA	CASKLYGQGADQPQHF	TGTGCCAGCAAACTCTACGGACAGGGGGCCGATCAGCCCCAGCATTTT
TRBV30	TRBD2	TRBJ2-2	NA	CAWSVPRTSPNTGELFF	TGTGCCTGGAGTGTACCGCGGACTAGCCCCAACACCGGGGAGCTGTTTTTT
TRBV2	NA	TRBJ1-4	many	CASSEQDRPNEKLFF	TGTGCCAGCAGTGAACAGGACCGACCTAATGAAAAACTGTTTTTT
TRBV7-3	NA	TRBJ1-1	many	CASSRPRQRTTEAFF	TGTGCCAGCAGCAGGCCCCGACAGCGAACCACTGAAGCTTTCTTT
TRBV5-4	NA	TRBJ2-2	few	CASSLAQGGNTGELFF	TGTGCCAGCAGCTTGGCACAGGGAGGGAACACCGGGGAGCTGTTTTTT
TRBV6-1	NA	TRBJ1-2	NA	CANKGDYGYTF	TGTGCCAACAAGGGGGACTATGGCTACACCTTC
TRBV2	NA	TRBJ1-5	many	CASSDLWNQPQHF	TGTGCCAGCAGTGATCTGTGGAATCAGCCCCAGCATTTT
TRBV5-1	NA	TRBJ2-7	many	CASSGGGNEQYF	TGCGCCAGCAGCGGTGGGGGCAACGAGCAGTACTTC
TRBV5-1	NA	TRBJ2-7	many	CASSSRFDEQYF	TGCGCCAGCAGCAGCCGGTTCGACGAGCAGTACTTC
TRBV20-1	TRBD1	TRBJ2-5	many	CSAREPGQGGETQYF	TGCAGTGCTAGAGAACCGGGACAGGGCGGAGAGACCCAGTACTTC
TRBV30	TRBD1	TRBJ1-1	many	CACSSPRTGPNTEAFF	TGTGCCTGCTCTTCACCTCGGACAGGACCTAACACTGAAGCTTTCTTT
TRBV27	NA	TRBJ1-1	NA	CASSWGGWGTEAFF	TGTGCCAGCAGTTGGGGGGGATGGGGCACTGAAGCTTTCTTT
TRBV30	NA	TRBJ1-2	many	CAWSPDSNYGYTF	TGTGCCTGGAGTCCTGACAGTAACTATGGCTACACCTTC
TRBV20-1	NA	TRBJ2-7	many	CSARHPGDLSYEQYF	TGCAGTGCTAGACACCCAGGGGATCTATCCTACGAGCAGTACTTC
TRBV29-1	NA	TRBJ1-1	many	CSVDTTGNTEAFF	TGCAGCGTTGACACTACGGGAAACACTGAAGCTTTCTTT
TRBV7-2	TRBD2	TRBJ2-5	many	CASSPVAGAQETQYF	TGTGCCAGCAGTCCCGTAGCGGGGGCTCAAGAGACCCAGTACTTC
TRBV6-5	NA	TRBJ2-5	many	CASSYEGGGETQYF	TGTGCCAGCAGTTACGAGGGGGGAGGAGAGACCCAGTACTTC
TRBV9	NA	TRBJ1-3	few	CASSVEWGTAGNTIYF	TGTGCCAGCAGCGTAGAGTGGGGTACCGCTGGAAACACCATATATTTT
TRBV30	NA	TRBJ2-5	NA	CAWRDYRVGETQYF	TGTGCCTGGAGGGACTACAGGGTTGGAGAGACCCAGTACTTC
TRBV10-3	TRBD2	TRBJ2-2	NA	CAISGASGGTGNTGELFF	TGTGCCATCAGTGGGGCTAGCGGGGGGACCGGTAACACCGGGGAGCTGTTTTTT
TRBV12-3/TRBV12-4	NA	TRBJ2-6	many	CASSYGGGQGGGANVLTF	TGTGCCAGCAGCTACGGGGGGGGACAGGGCGGTGGGGCCAACGTCCTGACTTTC
TRBV12-3/TRBV12-4	NA	TRBJ2-7	NA	CASSPRGRTYEQYF	TGTGCCAGCAGCCCCAGGGGTAGGACCTACGAGCAGTACTTC
TRBV18	NA	TRBJ1-5	many	CASSSGRYSNQPQHF	TGTGCCAGCTCATCCGGACGGTATAGCAATCAGCCCCAGCATTTT
TRBV19	NA	TRBJ1-5	many	CASSSPLKPQHF	TGTGCCAGTAGTTCTCCCTTGAAGCCCCAGCATTTT
TRBV11-1	NA	TRBJ1-2	many	CASSLALSGHGDYGYTF	TGTGCCAGCAGCTTAGCGCTCTCAGGACACGGGGACTATGGCTACACCTTC
TRBV2	NA	TRBJ1-1	NA	CASRGTGRRRTEAFF	TGTGCCAGCAGGGGAACAGGGCGGAGGCGGACTGAAGCTTTCTTT
TRBV27	NA	TRBJ2-7	many	CATRALVQPYEQYF	TGTGCCACCAGAGCCCTAGTTCAACCCTACGAGCAGTACTTC
TRBV30	NA	TRBJ1-1	many	CAWGRNTEAFF	TGTGCCTGGGGCCGAAACACTGAAGCTTTCTTT
TRBV27	TRBD1	TRBJ2-7	NA	CASSFFGTGIEQYF	TGTGCCAGCAGTTTTTTCGGGACAGGGATTGAGCAGTACTTC
TRBV6-5	TRBD1	TRBJ2-2	NA	CASSYPADRGNTGELFF	TGTGCCAGCAGTTACCCGGCGGACAGGGGGAACACCGGGGAGCTGTTTTTT
TRBV12-3/TRBV12-4	NA	TRBJ1-1	many	CASKMGGDTEAFF	TGTGCCAGTAAAATGGGGGGGGACACTGAAGCTTTCTTT
TRBV7-3	TRBD2	TRBJ2-5	NA	CASSLSGRAGETQYF	TGTGCCAGCAGCTTAAGCGGGAGGGCCGGAGAGACCCAGTACTTC
TRBV29-1	TRBD1	TRBJ1-1	many	CSVEGTGSAFF	TGCAGCGTTGAAGGGACAGGGTCCGCTTTCTTT